This T cell receptor beta chain was profiled in a study of vaccination effects on CD4 cells after COVID-19. The germline CDR1 and CDR2 sequences are LNHDA and SQIVND (reference sequence). The CDR3 is 15 amino acids. The V gene lost 1 base and the J gene lost 4 bases, with 13 bases spanning the gap. Profiled with immunoSEQ multiplex PCR; TCRdb holds only in-frame clones, not every one. The sample yields about 46,000 clones, 65% to 75% seen once. This clone was seen only a few times. The target antigen is unknown. Sequencing was preceded by expansion of antigen-specific CD4+ T cells with viral peptide pools in the ViraFEST assay. The culture ran for about 11 days, and then CD4+ T cells were isolated. Participants were vaccinated with two doses of either the BNT162b2 or mRNA-1273 vaccine.

The rearrangement joins TRBV19 to TRBJ1-1; D call uncertain. The input for sequencing was CD4+ T cells from PBMCs cultured with HCoV-OC43 spike peptides, taken after COVID-19 vaccination. Documented subset: HCoV-OC43 spike overlapping peptide pool stimulation. This receptor was obtained from a human donor who received a COVID-19 vaccine. The DNA for the CDR3 is TGTGCCAGTAGTATAGTCGAGGGAGGCGGCACTGAAGCTTTCTTT. It translates to CASSIVEGGGTEAFF.